This T cell receptor (beta chain) was observed in a study of shared clonotypes between healthy human individuals (dated by TCRdb to 2018 to 2021). Study-wide context: The cohort comprised a couple of women and a few men aged 18 to 49 years. For each donor, CD4 naive and CD4 memory were each run on three plates, CD8 naive on two plates, and CD8 memory on one plate. To estimate repertoire size and how much clonotype sharing occurs between individuals, the study deeply sequenced the blood TCR repertoires of about 5 healthy adults. Libraries were prepared and TCR repertoires were sequenced by different laboratories using diverse techniques, in order to increase sequencing depth and limit assay-specific biases. Leukapheresis yielded between about 0.85 and 10 billion PBMCs per donor.

Results the study describes overall, beyond this receptor: Estimated clonotype richness was generally larger for naive than for memory subsets. Pairwise subsampling led to the expectation that sequencing depth would affect the degree of clonotype sharing among donors. Even with the large sequencing depth, rarefaction of the sorted-subset datasets indicated that sequencing was incomplete. Across four donors, approximately 4.9% of naive CD4, approximately 3.5% of naive CD8, 2.3% of memory CD4, and over 0.35% of memory CD8 clonotypes were shared. Clonotypes shared by all four sorted-subset donors showed higher generation probabilities than non-shared clonotypes. Because the study included a small number of donors, the genetic and exposure-history diversity represented was limited. Sampling was restricted to blood, and TCR repertoires in tissue are likely to differ from TCR repertoires in blood.

Using the deep immunoSEQ assay, multiplex PCR amplified TCR CDR3 regions from genomic DNA. For each cell subset, the extracted genomic DNA was distributed evenly across all wells of several immunoSEQ 96-well plates, and each plate served as one replicate. For sorted subsets, roughly 200 ng of genomic DNA, equivalent to 30,000 or so T cell genomes, went into each replicate PCR. Purified libraries were measured with a Qubit 3.0 fluorometer, size-checked on a Bioanalyzer 2100, and measured again with the KAPA Library Quantification kit. A separate single-read 150-cycle Illumina NextSeq 550 flow cell was used to sequence each immunoSEQ 96-well plate. The study's own analysis went as follows. Because the immunoSEQ output included only junctional sequences and no quality scores, the filtering could not be the same as the filtering used for full-length reads. Sequences were annotated with PyIR, a Python wrapper for IgBLAST v1.9, and V/J genes and CDR3 were assigned using IMGT germline references. Any read was removed if the V/J assignment was weak (E-value above 1e-6), the CDR3 was missing, or the read contained stop codons, out-of-frame junctions, or ambiguous translated residues. V3J clonotypes were defined as sequences sharing an identical inferred V gene, J gene, and CDR3 amino acid sequence. Percentage overlap between repertoires was computed as shared unique clonotypes divided by the size of the smaller repertoire. Richness of each repertoire was evaluated using RTK rarefaction, the Chao1 estimator, and Recon v2.1 estimates of unobserved clonotypes. For all TCRbeta clonotypes obtained by the gDNA method from a few donors, generation probabilities were computed with OLGA. Entries here come from immuneACCESS through TCRdb and include only in-frame sequences with V and J called. Some clones fail to appear in such tables; in the studies checked, an unresolved V gene covers under half of the shortfall, and the cause of the remainder is unknown. The D gene and trimming were derived from the DNA, and the V and J assignments and clone size from that table. The sample table holds approximately 2.4 million clones, of which under 97% were seen once. The top ten hold roughly 0.13% of the sample.

The donors were healthy, HIV-negative adults who had no recently reported acute infections or vaccinations. Every donor was a Caucasian adult residing in Nashville, Tennessee, USA. Magnetic negative selection was used to enrich CD4+ T cells, after which naive cells were positively selected on CD45RA and the negative fraction became the memory subset. After blood collection by leukapheresis, PBMCs were isolated using Ficoll-Histopaque density gradient centrifugation and then cryopreserved in the vapor phase of liquid nitrogen. Purity and quantity of every magnetically sorted T cell population were checked by analytical flow cytometry. Genomic DNA was isolated from every sorted fraction and measured by UV absorbance on a Nanodrop 2000c. To note about this clone: What this receptor recognizes is not known. Within one base of it there is no much larger clone, and no base qualities were kept.

Taken from cysteine to phenylalanine, the CDR3 has 15 residues. CDR3 DNA only is kept here, 45 bases in frame from base 1. At the junction V is shortened by 1 base and J by 4 bases, with 13 bases in between. CDR1 MGHDK and CDR2 SYGVNS are derived from the germline V gene. Recombination joined TRBV25-1 with TRBJ1-1; no D gene is confidently identified. The specimen was naive CD4+ T cells sorted from blood. The cell subset or site tag for this specimen amounts to: CD45RA+ positively selected. The sequence derives from a man aged 18-30 years in good health. The sequenced DNA: TGTGCCAGCAGTGAATCGAGAGGGCCGGGCACTGAAGCTTTCTTT. This is translated as CASSESRGPGTEAFF.